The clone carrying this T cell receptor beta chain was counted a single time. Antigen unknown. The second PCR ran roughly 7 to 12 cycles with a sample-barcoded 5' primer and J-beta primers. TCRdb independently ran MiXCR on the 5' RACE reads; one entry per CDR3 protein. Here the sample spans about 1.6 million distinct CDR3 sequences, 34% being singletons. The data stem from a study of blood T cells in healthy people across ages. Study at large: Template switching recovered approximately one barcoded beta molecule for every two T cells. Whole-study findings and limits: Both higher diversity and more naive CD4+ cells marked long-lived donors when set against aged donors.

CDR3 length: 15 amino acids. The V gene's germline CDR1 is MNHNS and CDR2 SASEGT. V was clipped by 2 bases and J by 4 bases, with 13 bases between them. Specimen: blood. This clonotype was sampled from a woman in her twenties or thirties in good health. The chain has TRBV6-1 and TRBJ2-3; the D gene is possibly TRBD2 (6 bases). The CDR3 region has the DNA TGTGCCAGCAGTGAACGAGTGGGGGGTTCAGATACGCAGTATTTT. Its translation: CASSERVGGSDTQYF.